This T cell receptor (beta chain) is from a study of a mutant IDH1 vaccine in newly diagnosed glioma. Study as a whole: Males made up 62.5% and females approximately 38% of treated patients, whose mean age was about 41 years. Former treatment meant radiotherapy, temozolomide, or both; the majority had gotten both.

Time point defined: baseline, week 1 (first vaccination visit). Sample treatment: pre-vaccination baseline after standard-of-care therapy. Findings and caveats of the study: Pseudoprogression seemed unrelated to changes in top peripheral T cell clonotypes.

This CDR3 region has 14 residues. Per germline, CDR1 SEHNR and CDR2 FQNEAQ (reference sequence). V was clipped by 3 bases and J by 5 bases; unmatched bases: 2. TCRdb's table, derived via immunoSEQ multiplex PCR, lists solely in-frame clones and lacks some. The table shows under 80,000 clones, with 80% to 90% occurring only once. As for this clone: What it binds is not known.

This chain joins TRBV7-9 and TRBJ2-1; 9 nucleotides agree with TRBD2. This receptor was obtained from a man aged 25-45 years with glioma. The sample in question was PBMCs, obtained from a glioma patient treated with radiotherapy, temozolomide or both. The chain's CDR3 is CASSLGGGDNEQFF. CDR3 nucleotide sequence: TGTGCCAGCAGCTTGGGCGGGGGGGACAATGAGCAGTTCTTC.